This entry concerns a single TCR beta chain. As yet, its antigen is unknown. Germline loops: CDR1 MGHDK, CDR2 SYGVNS. The ends lost 4 bases at V and 2 bases at J; junction bases unmatched: 3. The CDR3 sequence is 15 residues long. TCRdb's copy holds only in-frame clones and misses some; the assay was immunoSEQ multiplex PCR. The data contain some 58,000 clones, approximately 80% of them singletons. The data derive from a study of OX40 agonist ivuxolimab in advanced cancers. Study in general: Dose-escalation patients had hepatocellular carcinoma, melanoma, renal cell or head and neck cancer. Study-level results: Researchers did not establish what antigens the expanded peripheral T cells target.

The chain links TRBV25-1 to TRBJ2-3, with 10 bases that match TRBD2. The receptor's source is an adult with an advanced solid tumor such as melanoma, head and neck, liver or kidney cancer. The sequenced sample was CD4+ or CD8+ T cells sorted from blood, obtained in a trial of the OX40 agonist ivuxolimab. As DNA, the CDR3 is TGTGCCAGCAGTGCTCTAGCGGGAGCCACAGATACGCAGTATTTT. Its translation: CASSALAGATDTQYF.